The 4 T cell receptor beta chains given below trace back to one sample, sequenced in a study of shared clonotypes between healthy human individuals (TCRdb year 2020). Library preparation employed the immunoSEQ multiplex PCR assay. TCRdb retrieved this table from immuneACCESS and kept in-frame rearrangements only. Not all clones are present; in checked studies, unresolved V genes account for under half, and no reason is known for the remainder. This sample lists roughly 1,000,000 clones; around 78% were detected once. In total, the top ten clones hold roughly 0.61% of the sample. The sequencing sample was made of memory CD4+ T cells from PBMCs. In light of the paper, this sample's cell subset or site label describes: CD45RA-negative fraction. The receptors were gathered from a young man in good health. Some clones in this sample may be carry-over from other donors' samples.

This chain links TRBV6-4 with TRBJ2-3; 9 bases line up with TRBD2. After removal of 3 bases from V and 7 bases from J, the junction contained 14 bases not matched to a gene. Germline V gene data show CDR1 as MRHNA and CDR2 as SNTAGT. The CDR3 contains 17 residues. The CDR3 DNA reads as TGTGCCAGCAGTGATATTGGCGGGAGGGCCGATGGGAATACGCAGTATTTT. This sequence encodes CASSDIGGRADGNTQYF.

The chain couples TRBV7-6 to TRBJ2-1, with 7 positions matching TRBD2. The CDR3 consists of 15 residues. The V segment lost 5 bases and the J segment 9 bases; nucleotides outside the gene matches: 13. Germline-derived CDR1 and CDR2 are SGHVS and FNYEAQ. CDR3 nucleotide sequence: TGTGCCAGCAGCCCCGAGGCGGGAGCCATTGGTGAGCAGTTCTTC. The encoded protein is CASSPEAGAIGEQFF.

This clone showed up just once. The V call is TRBV5-1, the J call TRBJ2-2, with TRBD2 identical over 13 bases. Germline loops: CDR1 SGHRS, CDR2 YFSETQ. V lost 3 bases to trimming and J lost 6 bases; unmatched junction nucleotides: 11. CDR3 length equals 18 residues. The chain's CDR3 is CASSSYEGLAGTAGELFF. DNA of the CDR3: TGCGCCAGCAGCTCGTACGAGGGACTAGCGGGAACGGCCGGGGAGCTGTTTTTT. The complete variable domain, with remaining parts taken from reference TRBV5-1 and TRBJ2-2, reads KAGVTQTPRYLIKTRGQQVTLSCSPISGHRSVSWYQQTPGQGLQFLFEYFSETQRNKGNFPGRFSGRQFSNSRSEMNVSTLELGDSALYLCASSSYEGLAGTAGELFFGEGSRLTVL.

There are a few counts of this clone. The chain employs TRBV5-4 and TRBJ2-1, with 14 bases aligning to TRBD2. The trim removed 4 bases at V and 7 bases at J, leaving 4 bases unmatched. Germline V lookup: CDR1 SGHNT, CDR2 YYREEE (reference sequence). CDR3 length equals 15 residues. The chain's CDR3 is CASSPRTSGGNEQFF. CDR3 nucleotides: TGTGCCAGCAGCCCGCGGACTAGCGGGGGGAATGAGCAGTTCTTC.